The clone carrying this TCR beta chain occurred a few times. No antigen is known for it. Scientists made TCR beta libraries using quantitative 5'-RACE with molecular barcodes. TCRdb reprocessed the 5' RACE reads via MiXCR and lists one record per CDR3 protein. The sample yields just over 350,000 distinct CDR3 sequences, 20% to 25% seen once. The sample is drawn from a study of CD8 T cells in ankylosing spondylitis. Whole-study results and caveats: Seemingly characteristic of ankylosing spondylitis blood was a TCR beta motif consisting of fewer than 10 highly homologous variants.

The length of the CDR3 is 15 residues. The trim removed 5 bases at V and 4 bases at J, leaving 6 bases unmatched. This TCR came from a male donor with ankylosing spondylitis or in good health (not recorded which). Source material: blood, either unsorted or a sorted T cell fraction (not recorded which). The chain employs TRBV12-3 or TRBV12-4 and TRBJ2-3, with 10 positions matching TRBD2. The CDR3 loop is CASSPAGGPADTQYF. The CDR3 DNA reads TGTGCCAGCAGTCCAGCGGGGGGGCCTGCAGATACGCAGTATTTT.